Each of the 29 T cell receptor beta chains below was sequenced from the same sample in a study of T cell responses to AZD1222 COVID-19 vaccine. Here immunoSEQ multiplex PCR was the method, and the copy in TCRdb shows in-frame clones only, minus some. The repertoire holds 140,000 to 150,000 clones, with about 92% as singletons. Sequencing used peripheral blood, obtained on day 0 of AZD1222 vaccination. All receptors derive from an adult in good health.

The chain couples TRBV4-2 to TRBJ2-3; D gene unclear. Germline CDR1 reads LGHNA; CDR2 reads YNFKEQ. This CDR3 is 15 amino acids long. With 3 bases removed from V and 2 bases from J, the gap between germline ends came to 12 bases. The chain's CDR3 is CASSHGTAYTDTQYF. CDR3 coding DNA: TGTGCCAGCAGCCACGGAACCGCCTACACAGATACGCAGTATTTT.

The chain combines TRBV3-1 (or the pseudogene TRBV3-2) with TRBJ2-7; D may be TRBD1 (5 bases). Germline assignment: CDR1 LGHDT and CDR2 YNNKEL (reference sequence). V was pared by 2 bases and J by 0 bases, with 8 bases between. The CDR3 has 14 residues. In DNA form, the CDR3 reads TGTGCCAGCAGCCAAATGGACACCTCCTACGAGCAGTACTTC. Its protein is CASSQMDTSYEQYF.

The CDR3 is CASSLNDAGDTQYF. CDR3 nucleotide sequence: TGTGCCAGTAGCCTAAACGACGCTGGAGATACGCAGTATTTT. V usage is TRBV19 and J usage is TRBJ2-3; D uncertain. Between the trimmed V and J ends, which lost 6 bases and 5 bases, there was a span of 15 bases. Germline CDR1 and CDR2: LNHDA and SQIVND (reference sequence). This CDR3 has 14 residues.

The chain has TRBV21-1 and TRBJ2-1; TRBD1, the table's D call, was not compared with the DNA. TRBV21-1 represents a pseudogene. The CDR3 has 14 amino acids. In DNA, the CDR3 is TGTGCCAGCAGCGGAGGGACAGTGAAAAATGAGCAGTTCTTC. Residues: CASSGGTVKNEQFF.

CDR3 bases: TGTGCCTCCCTCAGACTGGTGGGGGATTCACCCCTCCACTTT. Amino acid sequence: CASLRLVGDSPLHF. The chain uses TRBV2 and TRBJ1-6, with D perhaps matching TRBD1 (5 bases). The CDR3 extends over 14 amino acids. The V gene's germline CDR1 is SNHLY and CDR2 FYNNEI. V lost 11 bases and J lost 8, with 19 bases in between.

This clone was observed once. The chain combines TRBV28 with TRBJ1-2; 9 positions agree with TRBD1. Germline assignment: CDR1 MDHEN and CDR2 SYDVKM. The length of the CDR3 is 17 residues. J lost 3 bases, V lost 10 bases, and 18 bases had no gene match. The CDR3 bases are TGTGCCACCCCCGCGACACAGGGGGCGGGTGTGGACTATGGCTACACCTTC. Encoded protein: CATPATQGAGVDYGYTF.

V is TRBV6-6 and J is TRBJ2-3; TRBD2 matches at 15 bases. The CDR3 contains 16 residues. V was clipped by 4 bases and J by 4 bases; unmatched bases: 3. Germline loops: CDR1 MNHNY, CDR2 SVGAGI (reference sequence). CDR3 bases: TGTGCCAGCAGTTGGGGACTAGCGGGGGGCCCAGATACGCAGTATTTT. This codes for CASSWGLAGGPDTQYF.

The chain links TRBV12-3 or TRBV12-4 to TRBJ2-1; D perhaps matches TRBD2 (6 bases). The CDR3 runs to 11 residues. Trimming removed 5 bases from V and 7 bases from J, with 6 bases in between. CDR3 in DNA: TGTGCCAGCAGTGGGGGGAATGAGCAGTTCTTC. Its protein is CASSGGNEQFF.

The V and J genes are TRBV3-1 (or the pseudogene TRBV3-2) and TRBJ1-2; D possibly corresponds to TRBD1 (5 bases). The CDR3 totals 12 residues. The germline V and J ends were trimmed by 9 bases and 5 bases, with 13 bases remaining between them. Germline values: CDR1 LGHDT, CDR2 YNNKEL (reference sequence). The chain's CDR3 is CASQGSRYGYTF. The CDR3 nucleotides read TGTGCCAGTCAGGGATCGCGGTATGGCTACACCTTC.

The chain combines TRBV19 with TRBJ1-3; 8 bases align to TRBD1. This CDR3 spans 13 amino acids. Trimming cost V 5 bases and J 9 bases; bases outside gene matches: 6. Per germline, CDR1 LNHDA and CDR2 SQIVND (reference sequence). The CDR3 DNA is TGTGCCAGTAGTTTGGACAGGGAAAGCACCATATATTTT. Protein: CASSLDRESTIYF. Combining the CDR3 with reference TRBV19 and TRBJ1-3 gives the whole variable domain DGGITQSPKYLFRKEGQNVTLSCEQNLNHDAMYWYRQDPGQGLRLIYYSQIVNDFQKGDIAEGYSVSREKKESFPLTVTSAQKNPTAFYLCASSLDRESTIYFGEGSWLTVV.

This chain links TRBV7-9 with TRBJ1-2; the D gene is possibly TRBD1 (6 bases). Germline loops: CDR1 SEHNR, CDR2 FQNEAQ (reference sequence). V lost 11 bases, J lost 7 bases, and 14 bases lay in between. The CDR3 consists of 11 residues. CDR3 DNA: TGTGCCGGATCCACAGGGCCTGGCTACACCTTC. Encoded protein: CAGSTGPGYTF.

For the CDR3, the DNA is TGTGCCAGCAGCCGTTACTCAAACATCCTGAACACTGAAGCTTTCTTT. Its protein is CASSRYSNILNTEAFF. V and J are TRBV11-3 and TRBJ1-1; D gene ambiguous. Germline lookup yields CDR1 SGHNT and CDR2 YENEEA. The V end was cut by 5 bases, the J end by 0 bases, with 16 bases between. This CDR3 comprises 16 residues.

In DNA form, the CDR3 reads TGTGCCAGCAGCTCTCAGACAGACTACAATGAGCAGTTCTTC. It encodes CASSSQTDYNEQFF. This rearrangement joins TRBV14 to TRBJ2-1; possible D gene TRBD1, 5 bases. The CDR3 has 14 residues. Per the germline V gene, CDR1 is SGHDN and CDR2 is FVKESK. Trimming took off 5 bases at V and 3 bases at J, with 11 bases between the two ends.

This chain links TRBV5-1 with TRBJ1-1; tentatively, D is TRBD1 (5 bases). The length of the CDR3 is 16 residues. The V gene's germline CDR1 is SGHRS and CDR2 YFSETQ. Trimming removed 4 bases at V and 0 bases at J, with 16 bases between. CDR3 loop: CASSRFGDRMNTEAFF. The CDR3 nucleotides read TGCGCCAGCAGCCGCTTCGGGGACCGCATGAACACTGAAGCTTTCTTT. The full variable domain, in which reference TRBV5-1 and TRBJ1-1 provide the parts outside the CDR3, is KAGVTQTPRYLIKTRGQQVTLSCSPISGHRSVSWYQQTPGQGLQFLFEYFSETQRNKGNFPGRFSGRQFSNSRSEMNVSTLELGDSALYLCASSRFGDRMNTEAFFGQGTRLTVV.

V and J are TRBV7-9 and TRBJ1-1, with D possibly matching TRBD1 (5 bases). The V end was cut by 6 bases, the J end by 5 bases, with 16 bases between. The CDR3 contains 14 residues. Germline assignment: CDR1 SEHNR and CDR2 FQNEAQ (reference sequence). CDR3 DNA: TGTGCCAGCAGGGAACAGGTTATTTTGACTGAAGCTTTCTTT. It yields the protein CASREQVILTEAFF. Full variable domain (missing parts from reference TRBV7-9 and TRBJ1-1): DTGVSQNPRHKITKRGQNVTFRCDPISEHNRLYWYRQTLGQGPEFLTYFQNEAQLEKSRLLSDRFSAERPKGSFSTLEIQRTEQGDSAMYLCASREQVILTEAFFGQGTRLTVV.

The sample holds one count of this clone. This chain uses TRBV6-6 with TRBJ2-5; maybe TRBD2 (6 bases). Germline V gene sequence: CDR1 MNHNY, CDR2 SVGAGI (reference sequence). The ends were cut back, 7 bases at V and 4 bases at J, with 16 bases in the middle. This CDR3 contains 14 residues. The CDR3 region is CASKGRGPLETQYF. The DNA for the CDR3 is TGTGCCAGCAAGGGGCGGGGACCTTTAGAGACCCAGTACTTC.

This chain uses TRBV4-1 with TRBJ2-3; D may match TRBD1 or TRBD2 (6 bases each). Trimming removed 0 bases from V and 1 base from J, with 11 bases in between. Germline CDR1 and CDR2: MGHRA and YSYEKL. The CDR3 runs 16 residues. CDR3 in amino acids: CASSQDGGRGTDTQYF. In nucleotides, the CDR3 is TGCGCCAGCAGCCAAGACGGGGGCCGGGGCACAGATACGCAGTATTTT.

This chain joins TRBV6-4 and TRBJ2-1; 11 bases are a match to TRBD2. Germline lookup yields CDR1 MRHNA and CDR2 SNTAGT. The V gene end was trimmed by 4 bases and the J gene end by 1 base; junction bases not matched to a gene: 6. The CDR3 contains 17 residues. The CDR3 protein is CASSVSGGGSSYNEQFF. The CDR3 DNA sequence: TGTGCCAGCAGTGTTAGCGGGGGGGGGAGTTCCTACAATGAGCAGTTCTTC.

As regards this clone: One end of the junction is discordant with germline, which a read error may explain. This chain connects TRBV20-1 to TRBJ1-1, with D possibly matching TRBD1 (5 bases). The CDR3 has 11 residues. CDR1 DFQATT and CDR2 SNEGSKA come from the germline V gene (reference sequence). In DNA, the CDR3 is TGCAGTGCTAGAGGCTTGGGGCAAGCGTTCTTT. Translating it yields CSARGLGQAFF.

CDR3 bases: TGTGCCAGCAGTGAATTCGGGACAGGCGCCCTGACCCAGTACTTC. Translating it yields CASSEFGTGALTQYF. The genes are TRBV25-1 and TRBJ2-5, with 8 positions matching TRBD1. The CDR3 is 15 residues long. In germline, CDR1 is MGHDK, CDR2 SYGVNS. V lost 1 base to trimming and J lost 7 bases; unmatched junction nucleotides: 8.

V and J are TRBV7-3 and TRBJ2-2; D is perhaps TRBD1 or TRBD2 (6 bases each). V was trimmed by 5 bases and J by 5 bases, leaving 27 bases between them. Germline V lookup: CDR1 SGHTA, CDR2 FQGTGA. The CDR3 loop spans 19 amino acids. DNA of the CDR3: TGTGCCAGCAGCCCCCTTTCGTTCACCCGGGGGCTGGAAACCGGGGAGCTGTTTTTT. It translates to CASSPLSFTRGLETGELFF.

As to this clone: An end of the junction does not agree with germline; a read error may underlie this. The CDR3 is CASSLDLVTYSPLHF. The CDR3 coding sequence is TGTGCCAGCAGCCTAGATCTTGTTACCTATTCACCCCTCCACTTT. The chain links TRBV11-2 to TRBJ1-6; D uncertain. The CDR3 length is 15 residues. Germline CDR1 and CDR2: SGHAT and FQNNGV.

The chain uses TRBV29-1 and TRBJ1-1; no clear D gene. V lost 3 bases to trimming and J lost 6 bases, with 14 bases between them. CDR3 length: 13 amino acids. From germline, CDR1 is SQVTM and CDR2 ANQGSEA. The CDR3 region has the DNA TGCAGCGTTGAGAACGGGTTGAAGCCTGAAGCTTTCTTT. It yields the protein CSVENGLKPEAFF.

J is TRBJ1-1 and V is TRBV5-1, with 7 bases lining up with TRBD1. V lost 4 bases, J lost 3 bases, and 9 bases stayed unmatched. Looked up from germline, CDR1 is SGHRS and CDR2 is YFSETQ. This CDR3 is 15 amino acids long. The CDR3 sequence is CASSGNRGPYTEAFF. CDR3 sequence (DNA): TGCGCCAGCAGCGGAAACAGGGGACCATACACTGAAGCTTTCTTT.

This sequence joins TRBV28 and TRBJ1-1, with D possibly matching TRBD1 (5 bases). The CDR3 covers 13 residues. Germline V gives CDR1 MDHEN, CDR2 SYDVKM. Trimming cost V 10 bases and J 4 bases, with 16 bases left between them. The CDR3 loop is CATEAGRFTEAFF. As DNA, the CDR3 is TGTGCCACGGAAGCAGGGCGGTTCACTGAAGCTTTCTTT.

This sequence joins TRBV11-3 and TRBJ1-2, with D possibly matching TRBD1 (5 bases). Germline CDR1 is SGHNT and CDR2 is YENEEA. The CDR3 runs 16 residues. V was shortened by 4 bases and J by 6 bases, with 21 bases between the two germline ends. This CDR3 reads CASSSPTVGGFDGYTF. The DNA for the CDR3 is TGTGCCAGCAGCTCTCCGACGGTGGGGGGTTTCGATGGCTACACCTTC.

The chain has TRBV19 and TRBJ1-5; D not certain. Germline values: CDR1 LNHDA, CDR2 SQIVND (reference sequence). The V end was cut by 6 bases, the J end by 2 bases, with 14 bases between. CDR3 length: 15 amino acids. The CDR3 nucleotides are TGTGCCAGTAGATCAGCATCGAAGGGCAATCAGCCCCAGCATTTT. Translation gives CASRSASKGNQPQHF.

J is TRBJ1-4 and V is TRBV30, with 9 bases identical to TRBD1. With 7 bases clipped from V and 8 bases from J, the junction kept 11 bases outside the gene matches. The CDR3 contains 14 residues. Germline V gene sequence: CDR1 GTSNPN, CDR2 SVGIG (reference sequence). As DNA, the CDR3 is TGTGCCTCACCTCTGAACAGGGGGCGGGAAAAACTGTTTTTT. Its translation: CASPLNRGREKLFF.

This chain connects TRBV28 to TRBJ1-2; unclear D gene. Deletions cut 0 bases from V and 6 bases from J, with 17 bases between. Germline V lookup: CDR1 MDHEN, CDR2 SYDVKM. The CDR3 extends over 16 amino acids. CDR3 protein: CASSLWLRSRTDGYTF. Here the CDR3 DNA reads TGTGCCAGCAGTTTATGGTTGAGGTCGAGGACTGATGGCTACACCTTC.